This T cell receptor beta chain was sequenced for a study of cytomegalovirus exposure and HLA in healthy donors (dated by TCRdb to the late 2010s). Turning to the overall study: An earlier analysis of roughly 630 of the donors reported about 250 Gb of sequence data and roughly 100 million unique TCR beta sequences from about 200 million T cells. Along with the roughly 700-subject first cohort, a separate validation cohort of over a hundred different subjects was used. Class I and class II HLA loci were covered by the typing at four-digit resolution. Roughly 300 gigabases of sequencing data and around 90 million unique TCR sequences made up an early release that covered around 640 HLA-typed donors. The genetic ancestry cluster associated with self-reported Caucasian donors included 81% of the roughly 360 genotyped donors. A later analysis re-examined previously published TCR beta repertoires from several hundred donors and added high-resolution HLA genotyping to investigate patterns of TCR occurrence. Among roughly 370 genotyped donors of the cohort, an average of approximately 230,000 unique TCR beta nucleotide sequences were sequenced per donor, about a sixth of them non-productive. Five DR-DQ haplotypes were treated as single units for association and clustering because of strong linkage in the cohort. The aim of the study was to test whether cataloging public T cell receptors could identify signatures of past pathogen exposure. Alongside the repertoire data, information on donor age, sex, ethnicity and CMV serostatus was compiled. To predict cytomegalovirus infection status, the study brought together high-throughput TCR immunosequencing, statistical association of individual TCRs with disease status, and machine learning. All discovery cohort repertoires had been generated on a single sequencing platform. To decide whether each TCR beta V gene segment behaved as functional or pseudogenic, an earlier analysis of 587 of the donors relied on high-throughput TCR beta sequencing. Typing coverage differed by locus: A, B, C, DRB1 and DQB1 were typed in roughly 629-630 donors, DQA1 in about 550, DPA1 in approximately 610, and DPB1 in about 450. Using immunosequencing, the study profiled T cell repertoires from 666 subjects and related those repertoires to cytomegalovirus serostatus. Rather than using new phenotypic data, the later analysis identified candidate immune exposures from TCR beta sequences and from how often those sequences occurred across donors. In a later genetic analysis, genome-wide SNP genotypes for about 55% of the roughly 700 donors were used, and that subset was treated as a discovery cohort.

Broad study findings and their caveats: In vitro tests confirmed that a few of the cytomegalovirus-associated TCR beta chains recognize cytomegalovirus antigens. Several of the top co-occurrence clusters appeared to be linked to parvovirus B19, influenza, CMV and Epstein-Barr virus, according to a later analysis. The authors suggested that the approach could potentially be generalized to other disease states and immunological phenotypes. In a later analysis, HLA-associated TCR beta chains showed more clonal expansion and lower generation probabilities than non-associated chains that were equally common. In an earlier analysis of 587 of the donors, most TCR beta V segments appeared in productive rearrangements about 87% or about 30% of the time, broadly matching IMGT annotations. In a later analysis, the rate of TCR association differed among HLA loci, with DRB1 alleles having the most associated TCRs and HLA-C alleles having the fewest. In the study, some 160 TCR beta chains were listed as associated with cytomegalovirus. A later analysis associated 15,000 to 20,000 TCR beta sequences with specific HLA alleles at a false discovery rate of 0.05. Linkage disequilibrium might explain the correlated functional status among segregating V segments, but an unknown experimental factor could not be ruled out. The presence/absence analyses assumed that sequencing depth was roughly uniform across donors, and that assumption may not be true. Cytomegalovirus status was reported to be diagnosed by the classifier with high specificity and sensitivity in both the original and validation cohorts. Most TCR sequences were observed very rarely across donors, whereas some public TCRs were present in many individuals. An association between a missense DCLRE1C variant and V-gene and J-gene trimming of TCR beta chains was found in a later genetic analysis and replicated in an independent cohort. Because counts were too low, 15 to 20 rarely observed V segments, including chromosome 9 orphons, were left out of the earlier analysis of over 550 of the donors. A later genetic analysis reported fewer N-insertions in productive TCRs among donors in an Asian-associated ancestry cluster than the approximately 700-donor mean. According to a later analysis, most CMV-associated TCR beta chains appeared to be HLA-restricted, and the HLA associations seemed to be driven largely by CMV exposure. When HLA alleles, especially DR and DQ, strongly co-occurred, TCR associations were difficult to assign to individual alleles. The cohort was sequenced for TCR beta chains only, and without alpha or paired-chain data the features that could be detected were limited. Immune exposure information for the cohort was limited to CMV serostatus. A further reported finding was that TCR beta sequences accurately predicted the HLA-A and HLA-B alleles for most subjects in the first cohort. A group of highly shared sequence variants was considered likely to be a technical artifact of the sequencing pipeline. Because HLA typing was missing for some donors at each locus, association tests included only the typed subset.

The cohort consisted of 650 to 850 healthy bone marrow donors. All cohort members were sampled while nominally healthy, although unrecorded immune exposures were likely present. The donor tested CMV seropositive, placing the donor among the 310 or so seropositive members of the cohort. A peripheral blood sample was collected from each donor, and TCR beta sequencing was performed on peripheral blood mononuclear cells. Genomic DNA was extracted from the blood cell samples with the Qiagen DNeasy Blood Extraction Kit. To prepare the library, the immunoSEQ multiplex PCR assay was applied. For the multiplex PCR, a mixture combining 60 forward primers for TCR Vbeta segments and 13 reverse primers for TCR Jbeta segments was used. The CDR3 region of rearranged TCR beta genes was amplified from genomic DNA by a multiplex PCR assay. The Illumina HiSeq System was used to sequence the amplified TCR beta libraries as 87-base-pair reads. The original pipeline was this. Across the 600 to 700 repertoires, a later analysis counted some 81 million unique TCR beta chains, 9.5 million to 12 million of which were shared by at least two donors. To remove PCR and sequencing errors, raw reads were error-corrected and collapsed into unique sequences using a nearest-neighbor algorithm that merged closely related sequences. Alignment of CDR3 sequences to IMGT reference sequences was used to assign V, D and J gene segments. For a sequence to be retained, a match of at least six nucleotides was required to both a V gene segment and a J gene segment. Rearrangements were classified as productive when the CDR3 lacked stop codons and remained in frame with V and J, and all other rearrangements were classified as non-productive. CDR3 was defined by IMGT convention, running from the second conserved V-encoded cysteine to the conserved J-encoded phenylalanine. In an earlier analysis of just under 600 of the donors, sequences lacking an unambiguous match to a single V gene segment were excluded. In an earlier analysis of approximately 550 of the donors, V segments were called functional above 56.7% productive rearrangements and were called segregating when the between-donor standard deviation exceeded 5%. To diagnose cytomegalovirus status from the catalog of TCR beta chain sequences, a statistical classification framework was built. In a later analysis, V and J genes were assigned by comparing TCR nucleotide sequences against IMGT/GENE-DB human TR gene sequences. A later analysis assigned CDR3 sequences and most-parsimonious VDJ recombination scenarios with the TCRdist pipeline. In a later analysis, every TCR beta chain was defined by the combination of its CDR3 amino acid sequence and its V-gene family, and reads without a unique V-gene family were dropped. To address suspected cross-contamination and a sequencing artifact, a later analysis removed a few hundred highly shared, low-generation-probability nucleotide sequences. In a later analysis, a clonal expansion index was calculated for each public chain from normalized within-repertoire ranks of inferred template counts. In a later analysis, generation probabilities were computed with a VDJ recombination model fitted to out-of-frame rearrangements, and the resulting probabilities were checked against IGoR. A later analysis scored TCR-TCR, TCR-HLA and TCR-CMV co-occurrence with hypergeometric tests, applying a repertoire-size bias correction to TCR pairs. A later analysis estimated false discovery rates by permuting HLA or CMV assignments 20 times. In a later analysis, co-occurring TCRs were grouped using DBSCAN, with TCRdist sequence similarity added in when clustering inside HLA-allele-positive subsets. Co-occurrence clustering excluded repertoires with fewer than 30,000 or more than 120,000 public chains, plus five with anomalous nucleotide sharing. The table was pulled from immuneACCESS by TCRdb, which kept in-frame rearrangements only. Such tables lose some clones; where checked, under half of the loss comes from unresolved V genes, and the rest has no known cause. The DNA gave D and trimming, while V, J and clone size come from that table. The sample has under 150,000 clones on record, roughly 80% of them singletons. The top ten constitute 3% to 4% of the sample.

This clone was detected only a few times. Its antigen has not been determined. Within one base of it there is no much larger clone, and no base qualities were kept. This receptor was identified in a woman in her 30s in good health and CMV-seropositive. Sample: PBMCs.

The DNA sequence is TGTGCCAGCAGCTTACTTGGGGCCAGTAACTATGGCTACACCTTC. This translates into CASSLLGASNYGYTF. The rearranged chain carries TRBV7-9 and TRBJ1-2; a tentative D match to TRBD1 spans 5 bases. The CDR3 goes from the cysteine to the phenylalanine over 15 residues. The read is trimmed to its CDR3 DNA, 45 bases read in frame from base 1. The trim is 2 bases for V and 1 base for J, with a gap of 11 bases between the germline ends. The germline V gene encodes CDR1 SEHNR and CDR2 FQNEAQ (reference sequence).